The clone carrying this T cell receptor (beta chain) has more than one count but fewer than ten. Its specificity is unknown. This sample was included in a study of T cell repertoires in cytomegalovirus infection. One entry per CDR3 protein, called by TCRdb with MiXCR from the reads. The data hold approximately 990,000 distinct CDR3 sequences, with roughly a third observed a single time. The V gene end was trimmed by 7 bases and the J gene end by 2 bases; junction bases not matched to a gene: 9. CDR3 length equals 15 residues. In germline, CDR1 is SGHRS, CDR2 YFSETQ. This sample comprised cultured CD8+ T cells from PBMCs, obtained from culture after CMV antigen stimulation. The clonotype comes from a human donor in good health (CMV status not recorded). Some clones in this sample may be carry-over from other donors' samples. The chain carries TRBV5-1 and TRBJ2-7, with 10 bases identical to TRBD1. The CDR3 spells CASHPGTGAPYEQYF. In DNA form, the CDR3 reads TGCGCCAGCCACCCCGGGACAGGGGCCCCCTACGAGCAGTACTTC. The full variable domain, rest sourced from reference TRBV5-1 and TRBJ2-7, is KAGVTQTPRYLIKTRGQQVTLSCSPISGHRSVSWYQQTPGQGLQFLFEYFSETQRNKGNFPGRFSGRQFSNSRSEMNVSTLELGDSALYLCASHPGTGAPYEQYFGPGTRLTVT.